This T cell receptor beta chain was sequenced for a study of shared clonotypes between healthy human individuals. TCRdb keeps only in-frame clones here, not all; method: immunoSEQ multiplex PCR. The table has hundreds of thousands of clones, around 96% seen once. Naive CD8 populations comprised CD45RO-negative cells positively selected for CCR7, excluding terminally differentiated effector memory CD45RA+ cells. The germline gives CDR1 SGHDT, CDR2 YYEEEE. The CDR3 spans 12 residues. Trimming left V 8 bases short and J 4 bases short, with 13 bases between. The source material was naive CD8+ T cells sorted from blood. The sequence was collected from a woman aged 25-40 years in good health. The V gene is TRBV5-6, the J gene TRBJ2-7, with TRBD1 as a possible D gene (5 bases). This CDR3 reads CASQDTSYEQYF. The DNA of the CDR3 is TGTGCCAGTCAGGACACAAGTTACGAGCAGTACTTC. The complete variable domain, with remaining parts taken from reference TRBV5-6 and TRBJ2-7, reads DAGVTQSPTHLIKTRGQQVTLRCSPKSGHDTVSWYQQALGQGPQFIFQYYEEEERQRGNFPDRFSGHQFPNYSSELNVNALLLGDSALYLCASQDTSYEQYFGPGTRLTVT.